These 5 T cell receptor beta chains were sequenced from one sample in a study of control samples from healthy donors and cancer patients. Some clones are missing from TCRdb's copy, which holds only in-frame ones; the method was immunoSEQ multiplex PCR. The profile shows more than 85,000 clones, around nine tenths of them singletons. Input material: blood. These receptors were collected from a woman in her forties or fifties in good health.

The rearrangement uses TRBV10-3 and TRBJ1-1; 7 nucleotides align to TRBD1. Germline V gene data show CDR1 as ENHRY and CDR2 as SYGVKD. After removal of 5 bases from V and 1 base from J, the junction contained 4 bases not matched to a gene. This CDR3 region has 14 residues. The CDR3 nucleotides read TGTGCCATCAGTTGGGACAGCCAGAACACTGAAGCTTTCTTT. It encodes CAISWDSQNTEAFF.

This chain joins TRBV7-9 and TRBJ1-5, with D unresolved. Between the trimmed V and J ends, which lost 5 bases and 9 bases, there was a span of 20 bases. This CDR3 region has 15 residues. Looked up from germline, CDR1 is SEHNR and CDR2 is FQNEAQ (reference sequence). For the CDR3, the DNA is TGTGCCAGCAGCCTAGGACCGGGAGCCGAGGGGCCCCAGCATTTT. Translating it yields CASSLGPGAEGPQHF. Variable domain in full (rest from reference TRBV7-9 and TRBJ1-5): DTGVSQNPRHKITKRGQNVTFRCDPISEHNRLYWYRQTLGQGPEFLTYFQNEAQLEKSRLLSDRFSAERPKGSFSTLEIQRTEQGDSAMYLCASSLGPGAEGPQHFGDGTRLSIL.

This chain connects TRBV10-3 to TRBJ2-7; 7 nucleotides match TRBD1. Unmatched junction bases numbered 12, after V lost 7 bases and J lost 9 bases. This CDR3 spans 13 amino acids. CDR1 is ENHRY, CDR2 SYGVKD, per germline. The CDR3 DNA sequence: TGTGCCATCACTGGACAGGCAGGAACGAGGCAGTACTTC. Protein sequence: CAITGQAGTRQYF.

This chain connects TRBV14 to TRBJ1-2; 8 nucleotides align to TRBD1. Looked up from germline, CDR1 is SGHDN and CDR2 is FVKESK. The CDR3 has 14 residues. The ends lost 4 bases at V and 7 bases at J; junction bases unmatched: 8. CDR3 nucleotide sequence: TGTGCCAGCAGCCGAGAACAGGGGGTATTTGGCTACACCTTC. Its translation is CASSREQGVFGYTF.

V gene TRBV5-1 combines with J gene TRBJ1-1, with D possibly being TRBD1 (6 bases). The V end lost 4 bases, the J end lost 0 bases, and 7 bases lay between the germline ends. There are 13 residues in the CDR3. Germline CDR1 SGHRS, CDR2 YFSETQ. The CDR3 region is CASSRDMNTEAFF. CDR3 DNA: TGCGCCAGCAGCCGGGACATGAACACTGAAGCTTTCTTT.